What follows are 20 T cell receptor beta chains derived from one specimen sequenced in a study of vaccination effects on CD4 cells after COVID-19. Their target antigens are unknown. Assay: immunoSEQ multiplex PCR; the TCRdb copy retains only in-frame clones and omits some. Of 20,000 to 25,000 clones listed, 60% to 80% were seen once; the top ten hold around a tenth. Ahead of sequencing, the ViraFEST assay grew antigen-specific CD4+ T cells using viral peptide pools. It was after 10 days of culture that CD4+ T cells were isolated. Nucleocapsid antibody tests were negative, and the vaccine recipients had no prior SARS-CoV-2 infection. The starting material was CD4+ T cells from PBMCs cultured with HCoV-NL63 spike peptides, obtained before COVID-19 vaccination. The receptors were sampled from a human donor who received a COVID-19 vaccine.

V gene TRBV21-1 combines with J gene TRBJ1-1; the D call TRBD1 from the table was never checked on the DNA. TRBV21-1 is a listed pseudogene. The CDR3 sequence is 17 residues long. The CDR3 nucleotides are TGTGCCAGCAGCTTACAGGGGGCGCGTGGTATGAACACTGAAGCTTTCTTT. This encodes CASSLQGARGMNTEAFF.

For the CDR3, the DNA is TGTGCCAGCAGCTGGGGGACGGCCTCCTACGAGCAGTACTTC. As protein: CASSWGTASYEQYF. The chain employs TRBV5-4 and TRBJ2-7; D is possibly TRBD1 or TRBD2 (5 bases each). Germline V gene sequence: CDR1 SGHNT, CDR2 YYREEE (reference sequence). This CDR3 comprises 14 residues. V was clipped by 3 bases and J by 0 bases, with 10 bases between them.

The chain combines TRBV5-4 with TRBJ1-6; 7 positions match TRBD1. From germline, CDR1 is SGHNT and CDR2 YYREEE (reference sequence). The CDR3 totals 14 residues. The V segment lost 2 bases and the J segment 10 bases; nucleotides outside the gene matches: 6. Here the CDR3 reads CASSLDRVWSPLHF. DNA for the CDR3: TGTGCCAGCAGCTTAGACAGGGTATGGTCACCCCTCCACTTT.

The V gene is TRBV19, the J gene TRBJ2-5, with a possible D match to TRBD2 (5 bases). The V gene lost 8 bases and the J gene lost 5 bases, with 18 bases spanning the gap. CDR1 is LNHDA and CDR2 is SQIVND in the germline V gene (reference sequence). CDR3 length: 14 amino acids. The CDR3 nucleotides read TGTGCCAGTGGTTCTTTAGGGAGTGATGAGACCCAGTACTTC. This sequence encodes CASGSLGSDETQYF.

The CDR3 region is CASSLGGLFNEQFF. The CDR3 DNA reads TGCGCCAGCAGCTTGGGGGGACTTTTCAATGAGCAGTTCTTC. The rearrangement links TRBV5-1 to TRBJ2-1, with D possibly TRBD2 on 6 matching bases. Trimming took 0 bases from V and 6 from J, leaving 10 bases between them. The germline CDR1 and CDR2 sequences are SGHRS and YFSETQ. This CDR3 is built from 14 residues.

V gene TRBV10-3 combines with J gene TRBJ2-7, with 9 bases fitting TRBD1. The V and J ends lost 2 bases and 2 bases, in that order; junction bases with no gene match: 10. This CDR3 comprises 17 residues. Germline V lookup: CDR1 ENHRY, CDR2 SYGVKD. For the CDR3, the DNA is TGTGCCATCAGTGAGAGTTTGGTGGGACAGGGAGCCTACGAGCAGTACTTC. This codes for CAISESLVGQGAYEQYF.

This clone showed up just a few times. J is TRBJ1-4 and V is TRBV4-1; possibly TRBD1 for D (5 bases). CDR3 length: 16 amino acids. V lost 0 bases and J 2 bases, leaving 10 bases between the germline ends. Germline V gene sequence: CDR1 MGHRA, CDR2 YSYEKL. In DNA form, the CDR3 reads TGCGCCAGCAGCCAAGATCAGCCAGGGACTAATGAAAAACTGTTTTTT. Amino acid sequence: CASSQDQPGTNEKLFF.

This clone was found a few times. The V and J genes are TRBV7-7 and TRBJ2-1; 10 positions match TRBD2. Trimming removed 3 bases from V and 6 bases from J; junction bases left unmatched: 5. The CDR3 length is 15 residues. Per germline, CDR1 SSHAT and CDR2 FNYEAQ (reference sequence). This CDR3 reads CASSLSGGAFNEQFF. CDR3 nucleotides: TGTGCCAGCAGCTTGAGCGGGGGGGCTTTCAATGAGCAGTTCTTC. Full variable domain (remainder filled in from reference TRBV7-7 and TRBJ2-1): GAGVSQSPRYKVTKRGQDVTLRCDPISSHATLYWYQQALGQGPEFLTYFNYEAQPDKSGLPSDRFSAERPEGSISTLTIQRTEQRDSAMYRCASSLSGGAFNEQFFGPGTRLTVL.

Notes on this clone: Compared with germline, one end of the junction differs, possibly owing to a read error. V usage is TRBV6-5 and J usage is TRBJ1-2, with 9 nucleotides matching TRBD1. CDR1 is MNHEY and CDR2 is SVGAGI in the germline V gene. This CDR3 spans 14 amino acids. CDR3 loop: CASSYLTGGAVTFF. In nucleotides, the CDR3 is TGTGCCAGCAGTTACCTAACAGGGGGCGCGGTCACCTTCTTC.

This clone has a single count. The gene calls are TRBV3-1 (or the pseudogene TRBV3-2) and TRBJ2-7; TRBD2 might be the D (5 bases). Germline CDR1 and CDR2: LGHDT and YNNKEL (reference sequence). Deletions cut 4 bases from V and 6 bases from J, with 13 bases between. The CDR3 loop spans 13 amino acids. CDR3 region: CASSLFRDGEQYF. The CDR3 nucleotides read TGTGCCAGCAGCCTATTCCGGGATGGCGAGCAGTACTTC.

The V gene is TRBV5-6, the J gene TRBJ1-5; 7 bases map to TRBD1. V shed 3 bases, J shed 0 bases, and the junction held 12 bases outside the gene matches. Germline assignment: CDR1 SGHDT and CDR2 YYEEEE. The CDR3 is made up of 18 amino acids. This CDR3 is CASSSLKPGQYSNQPQHF. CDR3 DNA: TGTGCCAGCAGCTCCTTAAAACCGGGACAGTATAGCAATCAGCCCCAGCATTTT. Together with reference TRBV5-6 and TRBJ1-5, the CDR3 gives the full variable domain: DAGVTQSPTHLIKTRGQQVTLRCSPKSGHDTVSWYQQALGQGPQFIFQYYEEEERQRGNFPDRFSGHQFPNYSSELNVNALLLGDSALYLCASSSLKPGQYSNQPQHFGDGTRLSIL.

The CDR3 DNA reads TGCAGTGCACCCGGGGGCAATGAGCAGTTCTTC. This gives the protein CSAPGGNEQFF. V gene TRBV20-1 combines with J gene TRBJ2-1, with D tentatively TRBD2 (6 bases). The V end was cut by 6 bases, the J end by 6 bases, with 9 bases between. Germline V lookup: CDR1 DFQATT, CDR2 SNEGSKA (reference sequence). CDR3 size: 11 residues.

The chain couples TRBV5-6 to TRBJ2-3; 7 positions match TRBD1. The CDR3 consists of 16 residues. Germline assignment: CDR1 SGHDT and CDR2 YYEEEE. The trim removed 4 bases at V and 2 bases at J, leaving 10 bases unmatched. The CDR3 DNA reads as TGTGCCAGCAGCCAGGGACAGCTTAAGGCCACAGATACGCAGTATTTT. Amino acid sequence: CASSQGQLKATDTQYF. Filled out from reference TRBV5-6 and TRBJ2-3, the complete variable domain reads DAGVTQSPTHLIKTRGQQVTLRCSPKSGHDTVSWYQQALGQGPQFIFQYYEEEERQRGNFPDRFSGHQFPNYSSELNVNALLLGDSALYLCASSQGQLKATDTQYFGPGTRLTVL.

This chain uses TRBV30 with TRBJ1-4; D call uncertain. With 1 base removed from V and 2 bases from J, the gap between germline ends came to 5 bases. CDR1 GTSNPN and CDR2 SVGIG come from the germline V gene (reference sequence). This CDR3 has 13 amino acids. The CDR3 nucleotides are TGTGCCTGGAGTGAATCGACTAATGAAAAACTGTTTTTT. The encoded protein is CAWSESTNEKLFF.

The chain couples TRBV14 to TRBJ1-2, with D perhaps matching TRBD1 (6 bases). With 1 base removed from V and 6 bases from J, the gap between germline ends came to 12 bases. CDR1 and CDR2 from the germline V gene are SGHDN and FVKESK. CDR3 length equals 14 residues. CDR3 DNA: TGTGCCAGCAGCCAAGTGCAGGGGCCAAATGGCTACACCTTC. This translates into CASSQVQGPNGYTF.

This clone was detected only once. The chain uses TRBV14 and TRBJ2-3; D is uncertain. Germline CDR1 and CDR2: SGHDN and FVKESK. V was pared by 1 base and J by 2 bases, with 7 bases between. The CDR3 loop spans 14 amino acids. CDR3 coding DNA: TGTGCCAGCAGCCAAGCGCAAGTCACAGATACGCAGTATTTT. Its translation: CASSQAQVTDTQYF. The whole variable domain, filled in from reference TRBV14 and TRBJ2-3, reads EAGVTQFPSHSVIEKGQTVTLRCDPISGHDNLYWYRRVMGKEIKFLLHFVKESKQDESGMPNNRFLAERTGGTYSTLKVQPAELEDSGVYFCASSQAQVTDTQYFGPGTRLTVL.

DNA for the CDR3: TGTGCCAGCAGCCCAAGACCCACCGGGGAGCTGTTTTTT. It yields the protein CASSPRPTGELFF. V is TRBV9 and J is TRBJ2-2, with D unresolved. Germline CDR1 reads SGDLS; CDR2 reads YYNGEE. V was shortened by 4 bases and J by 4 bases, with 8 bases between the two germline ends. CDR3 length: 13 residues. The full variable domain, rest sourced from reference TRBV9 and TRBJ2-2, is DSGVTQTPKHLITATGQRVTLRCSPRSGDLSVYWYQQSLDQGLQFLIQYYNGEERAKGNILERFSAQQFPDLHSELNLSSLELGDSALYFCASSPRPTGELFFGEGSRLTVL.

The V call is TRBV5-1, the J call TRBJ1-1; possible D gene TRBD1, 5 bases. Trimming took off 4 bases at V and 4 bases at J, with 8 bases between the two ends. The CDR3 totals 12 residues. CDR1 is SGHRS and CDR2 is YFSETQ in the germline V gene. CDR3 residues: CASSAGTTEAFF. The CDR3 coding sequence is TGCGCCAGCAGCGCCGGGACCACTGAAGCTTTCTTT. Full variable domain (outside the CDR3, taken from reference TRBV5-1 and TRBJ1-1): KAGVTQTPRYLIKTRGQQVTLSCSPISGHRSVSWYQQTPGQGLQFLFEYFSETQRNKGNFPGRFSGRQFSNSRSEMNVSTLELGDSALYLCASSAGTTEAFFGQGTRLTVV.

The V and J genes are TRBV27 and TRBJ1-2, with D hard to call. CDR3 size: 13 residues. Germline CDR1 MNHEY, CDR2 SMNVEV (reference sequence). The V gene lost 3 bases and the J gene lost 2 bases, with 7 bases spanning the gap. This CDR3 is CASSFVPNYGYTF. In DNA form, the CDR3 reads TGTGCCAGCAGTTTTGTCCCGAACTATGGCTACACCTTC.

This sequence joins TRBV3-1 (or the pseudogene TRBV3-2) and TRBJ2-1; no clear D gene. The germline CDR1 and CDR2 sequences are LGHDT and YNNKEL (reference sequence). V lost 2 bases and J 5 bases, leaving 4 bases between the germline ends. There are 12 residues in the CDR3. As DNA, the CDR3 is TGTGCCAGCAGCCAACTAAACAATGAGCAGTTCTTC. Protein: CASSQLNNEQFF.